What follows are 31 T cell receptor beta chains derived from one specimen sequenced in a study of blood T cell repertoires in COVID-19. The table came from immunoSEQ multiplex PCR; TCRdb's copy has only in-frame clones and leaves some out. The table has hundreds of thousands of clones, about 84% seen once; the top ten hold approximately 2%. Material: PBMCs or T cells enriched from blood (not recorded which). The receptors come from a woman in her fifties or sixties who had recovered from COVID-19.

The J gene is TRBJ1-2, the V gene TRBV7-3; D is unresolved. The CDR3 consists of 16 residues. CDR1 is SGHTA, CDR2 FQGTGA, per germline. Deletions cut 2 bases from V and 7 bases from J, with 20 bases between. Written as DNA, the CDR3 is TGTGCCAGCAGCTTACAGGCAGGCGAGCTGCCTATTGGCTACACCTTC. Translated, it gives CASSLQAGELPIGYTF.

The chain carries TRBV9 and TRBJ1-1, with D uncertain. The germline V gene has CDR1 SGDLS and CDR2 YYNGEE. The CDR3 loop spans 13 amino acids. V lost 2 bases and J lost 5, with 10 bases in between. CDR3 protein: CASSVTPGTEAFF. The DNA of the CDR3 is TGTGCCAGCAGCGTGACCCCGGGGACTGAAGCTTTCTTT.

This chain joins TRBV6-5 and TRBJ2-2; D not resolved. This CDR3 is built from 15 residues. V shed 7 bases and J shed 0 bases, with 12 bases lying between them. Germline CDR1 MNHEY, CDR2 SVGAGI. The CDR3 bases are TGTGCCAGCACCGGTGGGCTCGCGAACACCGGGGAGCTGTTTTTT. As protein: CASTGGLANTGELFF.

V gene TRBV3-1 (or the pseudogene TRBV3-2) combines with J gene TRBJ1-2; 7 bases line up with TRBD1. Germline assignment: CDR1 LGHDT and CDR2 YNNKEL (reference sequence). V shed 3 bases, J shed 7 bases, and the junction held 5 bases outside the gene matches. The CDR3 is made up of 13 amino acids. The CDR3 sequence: CASSHEDRVGYTF. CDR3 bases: TGTGCCAGCAGCCATGAAGACAGGGTTGGCTACACCTTC.

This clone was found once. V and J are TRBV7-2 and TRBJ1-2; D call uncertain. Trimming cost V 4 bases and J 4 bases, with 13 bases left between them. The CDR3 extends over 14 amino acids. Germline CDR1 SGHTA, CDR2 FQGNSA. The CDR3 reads CASSYEVLGYGYTF. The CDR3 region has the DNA TGTGCCAGCAGCTACGAGGTATTGGGCTATGGCTACACCTTC.

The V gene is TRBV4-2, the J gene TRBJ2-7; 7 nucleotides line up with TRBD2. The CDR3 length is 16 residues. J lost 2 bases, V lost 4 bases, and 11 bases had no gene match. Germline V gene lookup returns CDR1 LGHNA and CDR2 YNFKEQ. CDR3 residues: CASSLGEGSGTYEQYF. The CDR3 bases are TGTGCCAGCAGCCTAGGGGAGGGTAGCGGAACCTACGAGCAGTACTTC.

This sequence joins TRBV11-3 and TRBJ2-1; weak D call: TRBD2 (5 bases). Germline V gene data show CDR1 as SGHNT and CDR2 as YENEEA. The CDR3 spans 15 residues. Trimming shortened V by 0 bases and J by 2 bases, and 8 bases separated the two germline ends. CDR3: CASSLEGAPYNEQFF. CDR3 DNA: TGTGCCAGCAGCTTAGAGGGAGCGCCCTACAATGAGCAGTTCTTC.

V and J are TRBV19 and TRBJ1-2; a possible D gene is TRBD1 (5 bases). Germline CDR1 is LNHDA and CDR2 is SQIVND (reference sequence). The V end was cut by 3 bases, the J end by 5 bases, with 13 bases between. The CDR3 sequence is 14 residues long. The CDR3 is CASSIDGQWYGYTF. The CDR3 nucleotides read TGTGCCAGTAGTATCGACGGACAATGGTATGGCTACACCTTC.

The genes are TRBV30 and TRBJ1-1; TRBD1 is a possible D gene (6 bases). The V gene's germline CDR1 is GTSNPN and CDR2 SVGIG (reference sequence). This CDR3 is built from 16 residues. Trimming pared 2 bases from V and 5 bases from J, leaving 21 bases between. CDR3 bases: TGTGCCTGGAGTTCCCCTCTGGGCAGGGGTCGGACTGAAGCTTTCTTT. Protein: CAWSSPLGRGRTEAFF. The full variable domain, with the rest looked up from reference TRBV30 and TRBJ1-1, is SQTIHQWPATLVQPVGSPLSLECTVEGTSNPNLYWYRQAAGRGLQLLFYSVGIGQISSEVPQNLSASRPQDRQFILSSKKLLLSDSGFYLCAWSSPLGRGRTEAFFGQGTRLTVV.

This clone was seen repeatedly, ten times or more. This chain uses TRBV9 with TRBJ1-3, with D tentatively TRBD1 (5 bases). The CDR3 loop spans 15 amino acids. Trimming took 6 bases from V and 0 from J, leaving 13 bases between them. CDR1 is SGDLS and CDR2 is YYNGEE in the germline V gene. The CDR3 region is CASTDSLDSGNTIYF. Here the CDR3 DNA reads TGTGCCAGCACCGACAGCTTGGACTCTGGAAACACCATATATTTT.

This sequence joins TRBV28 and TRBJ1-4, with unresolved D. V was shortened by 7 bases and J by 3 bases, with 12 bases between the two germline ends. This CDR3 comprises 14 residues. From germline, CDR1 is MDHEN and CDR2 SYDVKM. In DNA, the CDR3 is TGTGCCAGCACCGCGACAACCCCTAATGAAAAACTGTTTTTT. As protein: CASTATTPNEKLFF.

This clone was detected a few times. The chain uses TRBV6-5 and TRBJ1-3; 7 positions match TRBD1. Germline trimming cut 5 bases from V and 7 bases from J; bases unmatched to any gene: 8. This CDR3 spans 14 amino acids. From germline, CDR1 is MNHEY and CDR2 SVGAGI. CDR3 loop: CASSLTGKRNTIYF. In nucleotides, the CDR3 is TGTGCCAGCAGTCTGACAGGGAAAAGGAACACCATATATTTT.

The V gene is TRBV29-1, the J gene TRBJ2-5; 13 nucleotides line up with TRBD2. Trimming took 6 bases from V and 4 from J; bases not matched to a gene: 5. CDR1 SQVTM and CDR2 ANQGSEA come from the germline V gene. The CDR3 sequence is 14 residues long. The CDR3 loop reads CSVEGLAGTETQYF. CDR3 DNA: TGCAGCGTGGAGGGACTAGCGGGGACAGAGACCCAGTACTTC.

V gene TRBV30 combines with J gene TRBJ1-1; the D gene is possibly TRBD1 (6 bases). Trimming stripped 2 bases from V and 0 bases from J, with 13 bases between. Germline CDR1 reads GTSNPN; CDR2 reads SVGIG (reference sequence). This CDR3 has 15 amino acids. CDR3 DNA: TGTGCCTGGAGTCTAATGCGGGGGCTGAACACTGAAGCTTTCTTT. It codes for CAWSLMRGLNTEAFF.

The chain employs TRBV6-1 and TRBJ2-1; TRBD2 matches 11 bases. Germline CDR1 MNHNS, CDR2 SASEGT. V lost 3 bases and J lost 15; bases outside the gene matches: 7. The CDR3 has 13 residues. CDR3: CASSDYSGRAGFF. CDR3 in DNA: TGTGCCAGCAGTGATTATAGCGGGAGGGCAGGGTTCTTC.

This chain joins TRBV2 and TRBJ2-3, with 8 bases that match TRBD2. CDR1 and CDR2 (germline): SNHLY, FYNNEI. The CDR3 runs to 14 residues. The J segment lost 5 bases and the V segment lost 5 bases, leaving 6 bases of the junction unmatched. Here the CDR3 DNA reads TGTGCCAGCAGTTACGAGCGGGGGCAAGATACGCAGTATTTT. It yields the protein CASSYERGQDTQYF.

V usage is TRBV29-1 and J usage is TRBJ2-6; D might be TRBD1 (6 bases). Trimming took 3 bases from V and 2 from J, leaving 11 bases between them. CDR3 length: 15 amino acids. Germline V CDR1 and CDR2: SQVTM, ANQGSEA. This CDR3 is CSVEAGVAGANVLTF. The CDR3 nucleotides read TGCAGCGTTGAGGCAGGGGTGGCTGGGGCCAACGTCCTGACTTTC.

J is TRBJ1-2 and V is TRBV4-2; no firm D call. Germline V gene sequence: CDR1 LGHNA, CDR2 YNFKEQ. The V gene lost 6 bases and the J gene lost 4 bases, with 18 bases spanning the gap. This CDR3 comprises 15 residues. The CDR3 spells CASRQRAEVLYGYTF. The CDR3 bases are TGTGCCAGCAGGCAGAGGGCAGAGGTCCTCTATGGCTACACCTTC.

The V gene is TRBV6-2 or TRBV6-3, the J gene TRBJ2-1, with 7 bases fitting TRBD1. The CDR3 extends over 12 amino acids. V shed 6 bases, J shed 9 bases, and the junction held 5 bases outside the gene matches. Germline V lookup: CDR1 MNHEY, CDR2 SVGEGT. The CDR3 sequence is CASSPTGVEQFF. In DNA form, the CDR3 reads TGTGCCAGCAGCCCCACAGGGGTTGAGCAGTTCTTC.

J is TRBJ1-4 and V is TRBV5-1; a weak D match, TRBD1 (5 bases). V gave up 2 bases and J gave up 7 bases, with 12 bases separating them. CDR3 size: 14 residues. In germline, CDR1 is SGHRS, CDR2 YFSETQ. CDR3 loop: CASSFGQGGEKLFF. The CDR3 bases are TGCGCCAGCAGCTTTGGCCAGGGCGGTGAAAAACTGTTTTTT.

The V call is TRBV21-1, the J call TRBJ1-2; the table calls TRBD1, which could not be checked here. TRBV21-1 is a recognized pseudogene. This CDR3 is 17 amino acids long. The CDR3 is CASSPWLGRDTRRGYTF. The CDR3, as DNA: TGTGCCAGCAGCCCCTGGTTGGGTCGGGACACCCGCCGTGGCTACACCTTC.

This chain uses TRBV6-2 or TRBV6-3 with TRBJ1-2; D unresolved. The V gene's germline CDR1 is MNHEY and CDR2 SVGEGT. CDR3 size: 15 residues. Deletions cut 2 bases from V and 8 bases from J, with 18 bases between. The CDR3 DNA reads TGTGCCAGCAGTTACCTCCTAAGGAGGGTGCGCGGCTACACCTTC. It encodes CASSYLLRRVRGYTF.

The CDR3 reads CASSPDRVSLYNEQFF. In DNA form, the CDR3 reads TGTGCCAGCTCTCCCGACAGGGTGAGCCTTTATAATGAGCAGTTCTTC. The chain employs TRBV18 and TRBJ2-1; 7 positions match TRBD1. The V and J ends lost 6 bases and 7 bases, in that order; junction bases with no gene match: 15. This CDR3 has 16 amino acids. From germline, CDR1 is KGHSH and CDR2 LQKENI.

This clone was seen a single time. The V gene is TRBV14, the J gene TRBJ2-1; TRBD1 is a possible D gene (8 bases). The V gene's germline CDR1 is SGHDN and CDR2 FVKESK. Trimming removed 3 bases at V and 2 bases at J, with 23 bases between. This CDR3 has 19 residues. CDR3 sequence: CASSHLRGGTRGPYNEQFF. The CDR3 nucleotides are TGTGCCAGCAGCCACCTAAGGGGGGGGACCAGGGGGCCCTACAATGAGCAGTTCTTC.

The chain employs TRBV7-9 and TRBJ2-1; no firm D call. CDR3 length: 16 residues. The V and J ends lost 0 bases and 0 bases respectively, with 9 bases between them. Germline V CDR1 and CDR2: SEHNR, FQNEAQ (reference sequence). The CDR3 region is CASSLARSSSYNEQFF. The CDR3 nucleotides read TGTGCCAGCAGCTTAGCGCGGAGCAGCTCCTACAATGAGCAGTTCTTC.

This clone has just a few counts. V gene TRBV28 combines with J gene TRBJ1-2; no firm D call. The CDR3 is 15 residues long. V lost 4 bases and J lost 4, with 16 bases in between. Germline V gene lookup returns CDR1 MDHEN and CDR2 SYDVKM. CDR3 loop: CASSSQRGSGYGYTF. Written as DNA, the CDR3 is TGTGCCAGCAGTTCCCAGCGCGGGAGCGGCTATGGCTACACCTTC.

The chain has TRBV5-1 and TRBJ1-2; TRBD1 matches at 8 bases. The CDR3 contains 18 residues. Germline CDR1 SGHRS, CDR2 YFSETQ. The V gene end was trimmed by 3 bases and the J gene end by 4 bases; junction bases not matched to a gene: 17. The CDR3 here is CASSSPDRAKGSSYGYTF. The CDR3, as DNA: TGCGCCAGCAGCTCTCCGGACAGGGCCAAAGGGTCGAGCTATGGCTACACCTTC. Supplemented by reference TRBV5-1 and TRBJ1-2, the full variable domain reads KAGVTQTPRYLIKTRGQQVTLSCSPISGHRSVSWYQQTPGQGLQFLFEYFSETQRNKGNFPGRFSGRQFSNSRSEMNVSTLELGDSALYLCASSSPDRAKGSSYGYTFGSGTRLTVV.

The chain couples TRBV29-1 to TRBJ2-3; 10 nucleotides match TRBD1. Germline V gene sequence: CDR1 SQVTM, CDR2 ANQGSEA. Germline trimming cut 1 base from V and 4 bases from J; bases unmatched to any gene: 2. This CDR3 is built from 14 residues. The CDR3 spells CSVEGQGAPDTQYF. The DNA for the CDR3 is TGCAGCGTTGAAGGACAGGGGGCACCAGATACGCAGTATTTT.

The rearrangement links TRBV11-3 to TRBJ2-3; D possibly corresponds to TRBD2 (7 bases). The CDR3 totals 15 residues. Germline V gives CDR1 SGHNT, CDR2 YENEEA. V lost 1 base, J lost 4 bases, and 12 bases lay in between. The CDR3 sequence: CASSLVGGRADTQYF. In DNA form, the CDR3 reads TGTGCCAGCAGCTTAGTGGGGGGGCGTGCAGATACGCAGTATTTT.

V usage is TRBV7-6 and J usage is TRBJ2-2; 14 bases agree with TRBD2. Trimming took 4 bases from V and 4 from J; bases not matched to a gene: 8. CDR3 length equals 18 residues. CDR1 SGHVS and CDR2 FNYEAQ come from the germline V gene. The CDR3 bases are TGTGCCAGCAGCTCACCGGGACTAGCGGGAGCAAGCACCGGGGAGCTGTTTTTT. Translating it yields CASSSPGLAGASTGELFF.

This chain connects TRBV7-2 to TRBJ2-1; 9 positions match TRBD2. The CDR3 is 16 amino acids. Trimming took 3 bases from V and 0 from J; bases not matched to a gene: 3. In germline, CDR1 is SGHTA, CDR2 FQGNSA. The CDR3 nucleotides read TGTGCCAGCAGCTTTAGCGGGAGTCTCTCCTACAATGAGCAGTTCTTC. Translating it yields CASSFSGSLSYNEQFF.